The following is a T cell receptor (beta chain) sequence with its context. What it recognizes is unknown. The junction departs from germline at one end; a sequencing error may be responsible. The sample is drawn from a study of breast tumors, draining lymph nodes, adjacent tissues. Germline lookup yields CDR1 MNHEY and CDR2 SVGEGT. This CDR3 has 13 amino acids. Broader study findings: Findings are consistent with lymph node origin and intratumoral expansion of most tumor T cells. The lymph node origin of tumor T cells was framed as consistent with a hypothesis, not demonstrated. Tumor and nontumor repertoires were significantly more similar in luminal-like than in basal-like breast cancer. Tumors had less TCR diversity than lymph nodes, more than nontumor tissue.

The lymph nodes were axillary draining lymph nodes from breast cancer patients. TCRdb ran MiXCR on the multiplex PCR reads and lists one entry per CDR3 protein. The sample lists around 190,000 distinct CDR3 sequences, 25% to 40% occurring once. The V gene is TRBV6-2 or TRBV6-3, the J gene TRBJ2-7; D call uncertain. This receptor was taken from a female donor with breast cancer. Some clones in this sample may be carry-over from other donors' samples. Sequencing was done on a sample of axillary lymph node tissue. The CDR3 is CASSYSSAYEQCF. The CDR3 nucleotides read TGTGCCAGCAGTTACTCCAGCGCCTACGAGCAGTGCTTC.